Given below is one T cell receptor (beta chain) in context. The data stem from a study of blood T cell repertoires in COVID-19. This CDR3 has 15 residues. After removal of 1 base from V and 3 bases from J, the junction contained 2 bases not matched to a gene. The V gene's germline CDR1 is LGHDT and CDR2 YNNKEL (reference sequence). Only in-frame clones appear in the TCRdb table, and some are missing; sequencing was by immunoSEQ multiplex PCR. The sample contains about 330,000 clones, roughly 83% of which appear only once. The sequence was collected from a woman between 50 and 59 years old with acute or convalescent COVID-19. The chain carries TRBV3-1 (or the pseudogene TRBV3-2) and TRBJ2-2, with TRBD2 identical over 7 bases. Sequenced sample: peripheral blood. The CDR3, as DNA: TGTGCCAGCAGCCAAGCAGCGGGGCACACCGGGGAGCTGTTTTTT. This encodes CASSQAAGHTGELFF.